This note documents a single TCR beta chain sequence. TCRdb keeps only in-frame clones here, not all; method: immunoSEQ multiplex PCR. The sample yields under 70,000 clones, roughly 91% seen once. V gave up 6 bases and J gave up 3 bases, with 8 bases separating them. CDR1 SEHNR and CDR2 FQNEAQ come from the germline V gene (reference sequence). The CDR3 is 13 residues long. This sample is drawn from a study of T cell changes during pregnancy in multiple sclerosis. The J gene is TRBJ2-2, the V gene TRBV7-9; a possible D gene is TRBD2 (6 bases). Sequenced material: peripheral blood, taken in the third trimester of pregnancy. The TCR comes from a female donor in good health, enrolled as a control in a pregnancy study. CDR3 sequence reads: CASRGDYTGELFF. CDR3 nucleotide sequence: TGTGCCAGCAGAGGGGACTACACCGGGGAGCTGTTTTTT.